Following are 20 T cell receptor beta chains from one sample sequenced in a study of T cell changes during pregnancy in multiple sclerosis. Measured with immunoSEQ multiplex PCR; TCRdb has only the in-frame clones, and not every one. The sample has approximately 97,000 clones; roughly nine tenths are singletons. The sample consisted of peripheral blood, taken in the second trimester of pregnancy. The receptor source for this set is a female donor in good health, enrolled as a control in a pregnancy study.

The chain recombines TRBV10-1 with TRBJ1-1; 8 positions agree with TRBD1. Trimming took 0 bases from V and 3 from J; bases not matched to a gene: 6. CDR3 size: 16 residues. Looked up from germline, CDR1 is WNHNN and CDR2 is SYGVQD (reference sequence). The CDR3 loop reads CASSESRTGMDTEAFF. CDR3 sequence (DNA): TGCGCCAGCAGTGAGTCCAGGACAGGGATGGACACTGAAGCTTTCTTT.

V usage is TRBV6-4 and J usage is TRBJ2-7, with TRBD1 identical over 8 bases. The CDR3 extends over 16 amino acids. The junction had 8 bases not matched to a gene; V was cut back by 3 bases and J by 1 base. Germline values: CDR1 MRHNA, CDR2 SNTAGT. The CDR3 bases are TGTGCCAGCAGTGATTTGCGGACAGGGTGGTCCTACGAGCAGTACTTC. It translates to CASSDLRTGWSYEQYF.

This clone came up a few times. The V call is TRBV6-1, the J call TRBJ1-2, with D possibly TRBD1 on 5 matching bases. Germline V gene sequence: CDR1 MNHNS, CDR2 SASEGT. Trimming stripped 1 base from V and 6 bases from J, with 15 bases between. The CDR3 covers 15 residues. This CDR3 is CASSEDRQSWDGYTF. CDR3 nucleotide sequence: TGTGCCAGCAGTGAAGATAGACAGTCCTGGGATGGCTACACCTTC.

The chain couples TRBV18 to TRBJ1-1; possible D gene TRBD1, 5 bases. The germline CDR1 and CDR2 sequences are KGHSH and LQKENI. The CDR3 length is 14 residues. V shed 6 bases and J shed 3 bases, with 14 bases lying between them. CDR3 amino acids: CASSKGQYDTEAFF. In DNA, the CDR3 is TGTGCCAGCTCTAAGGGGCAGTATGACACTGAAGCTTTCTTT.

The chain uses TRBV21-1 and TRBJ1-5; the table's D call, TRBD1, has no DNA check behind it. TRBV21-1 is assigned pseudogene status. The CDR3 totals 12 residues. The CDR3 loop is CARTPGNQPQHF. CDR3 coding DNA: TGTGCCAGAACGCCAGGGAATCAGCCCCAGCATTTT.

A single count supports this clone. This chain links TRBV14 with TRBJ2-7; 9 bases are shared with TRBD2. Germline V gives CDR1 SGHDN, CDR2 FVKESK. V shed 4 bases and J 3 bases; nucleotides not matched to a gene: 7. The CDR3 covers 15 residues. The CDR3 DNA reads TGTGCCAGCAGCCCGATAATAGCGGGAGTCTACGAGCAGTACTTC. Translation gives CASSPIIAGVYEQYF.

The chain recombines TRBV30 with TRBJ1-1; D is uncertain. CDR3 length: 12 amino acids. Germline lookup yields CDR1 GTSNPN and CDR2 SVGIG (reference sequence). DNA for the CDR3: TGTGCAAAAGGAGGGCTCGGCACTGAAGCTTTCTTT. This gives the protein CAKGGLGTEAFF.

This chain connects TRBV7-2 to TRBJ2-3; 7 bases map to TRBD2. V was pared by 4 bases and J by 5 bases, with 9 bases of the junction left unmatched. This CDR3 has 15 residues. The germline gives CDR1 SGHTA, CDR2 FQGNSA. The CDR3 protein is CASSWGGRGQDTQYF. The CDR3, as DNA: TGTGCCAGCAGCTGGGGGGGGAGGGGTCAAGATACGCAGTATTTT.

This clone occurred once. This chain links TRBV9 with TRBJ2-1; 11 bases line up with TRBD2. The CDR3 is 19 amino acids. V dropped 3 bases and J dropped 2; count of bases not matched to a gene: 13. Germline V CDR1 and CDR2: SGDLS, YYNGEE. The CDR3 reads CASSARLASGGTTYNEQFF. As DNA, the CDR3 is TGTGCCAGCAGCGCCAGACTGGCTAGCGGGGGGACAACCTACAATGAGCAGTTCTTC.

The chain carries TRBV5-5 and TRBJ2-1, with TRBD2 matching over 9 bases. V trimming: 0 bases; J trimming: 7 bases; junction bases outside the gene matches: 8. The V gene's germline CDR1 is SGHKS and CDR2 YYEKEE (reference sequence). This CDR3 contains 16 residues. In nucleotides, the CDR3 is TGTGCCAGCAGCTTGGGACTAGCGGTGGTCTTAAATGAGCAGTTCTTC. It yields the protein CASSLGLAVVLNEQFF.

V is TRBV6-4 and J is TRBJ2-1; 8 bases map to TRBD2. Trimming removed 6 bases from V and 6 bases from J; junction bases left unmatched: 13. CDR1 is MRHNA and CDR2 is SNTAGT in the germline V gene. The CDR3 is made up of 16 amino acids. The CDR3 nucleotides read TGTGCCAGCAGCGTGCGAGCGGGGGACACTTCCAATGAGCAGTTCTTC. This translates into CASSVRAGDTSNEQFF.

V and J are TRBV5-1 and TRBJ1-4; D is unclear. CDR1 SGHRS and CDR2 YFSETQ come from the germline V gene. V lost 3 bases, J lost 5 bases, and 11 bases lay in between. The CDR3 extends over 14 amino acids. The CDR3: CASSSDGKNEKLFF. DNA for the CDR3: TGCGCCAGCAGCTCGGACGGGAAAAATGAAAAACTGTTTTTT.

The CDR3 reads CASSVSSGEYNEQFF. The CDR3 region has the DNA TGCGCCAGCAGCGTATCTAGCGGGGAATACAATGAGCAGTTCTTC. The chain employs TRBV5-1 and TRBJ2-1, with 9 bases identical to TRBD2. CDR3 length: 15 residues. Germline CDR1 is SGHRS and CDR2 is YFSETQ. Unmatched junction bases numbered 6, after V lost 4 bases and J lost 4 bases.

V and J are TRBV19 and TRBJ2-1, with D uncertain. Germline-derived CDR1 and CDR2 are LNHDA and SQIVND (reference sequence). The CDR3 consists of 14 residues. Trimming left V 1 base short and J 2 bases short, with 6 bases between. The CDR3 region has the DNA TGTGCCAGTAGTATAGGCCAGGCCTACAATGAGCAGTTCTTC. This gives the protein CASSIGQAYNEQFF.

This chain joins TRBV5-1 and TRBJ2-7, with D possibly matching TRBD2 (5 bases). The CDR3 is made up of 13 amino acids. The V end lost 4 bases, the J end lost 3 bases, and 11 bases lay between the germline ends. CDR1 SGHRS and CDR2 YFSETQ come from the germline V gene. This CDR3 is CASSPGNLYEQYF. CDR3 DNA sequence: TGCGCCAGCAGCCCCGGGAACCTCTACGAGCAGTACTTC.

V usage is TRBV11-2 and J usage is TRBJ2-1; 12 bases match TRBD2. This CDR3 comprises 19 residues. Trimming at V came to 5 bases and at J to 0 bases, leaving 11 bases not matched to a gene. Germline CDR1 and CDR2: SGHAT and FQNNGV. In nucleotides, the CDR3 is TGTGCCAGCAGCCTACGGACTAGCGGGACCGCTAGCTCCTACAATGAGCAGTTCTTC. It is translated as CASSLRTSGTASSYNEQFF.

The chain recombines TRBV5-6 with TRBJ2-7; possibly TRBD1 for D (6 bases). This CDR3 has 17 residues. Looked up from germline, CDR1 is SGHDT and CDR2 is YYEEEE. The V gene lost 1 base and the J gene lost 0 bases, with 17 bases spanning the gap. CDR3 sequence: CASSLWQGNIGSYEQYF. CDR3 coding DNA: TGTGCCAGCAGCTTGTGGCAGGGGAACATAGGCTCCTACGAGCAGTACTTC.

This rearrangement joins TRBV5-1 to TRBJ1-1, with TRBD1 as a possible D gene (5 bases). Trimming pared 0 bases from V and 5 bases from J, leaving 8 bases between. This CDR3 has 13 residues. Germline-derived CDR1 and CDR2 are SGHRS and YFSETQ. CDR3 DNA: TGCGCCAGCAGCTTGGCAGGGCAGACTGAAGCTTTCTTT. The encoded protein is CASSLAGQTEAFF.

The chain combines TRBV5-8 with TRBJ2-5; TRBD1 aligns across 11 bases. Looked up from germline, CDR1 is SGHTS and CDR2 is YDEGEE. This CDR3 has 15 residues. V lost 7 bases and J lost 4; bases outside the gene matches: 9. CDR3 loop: CASGGTGGVRETQYF. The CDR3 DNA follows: TGTGCCAGCGGGGGGACAGGGGGAGTGAGAGAGACCCAGTACTTC.

This CDR3 reads CASRWGELNTEAFF. Written as DNA, the CDR3 is TGCGCCAGCCGTTGGGGCGAGCTGAACACTGAAGCTTTCTTT. This chain joins TRBV4-1 and TRBJ1-1; D is possibly TRBD1 (5 bases). The CDR3 is 14 amino acids. CDR1 is MGHRA and CDR2 is YSYEKL in the germline V gene. V lost 8 bases and J 0 bases, leaving 13 bases between the germline ends.